The T cell receptor (beta chain) under discussion was sequenced for a study of cytomegalovirus exposure and HLA in healthy donors. Overall study context: An earlier analysis found 95 million to 140 million unique TCR beta sequences from around 180 million T cells. Points from the study as a whole: The classifier reportedly diagnosed cytomegalovirus status with high sensitivity and specificity. Likely technical artifact: a cluster of highly shared sequence variants.

Comment on this clone: The antigen remains unidentified.

V was clipped by 0 bases and J by 3 bases, with 15 bases between them. Germline CDR1 and CDR2: MNHNS and SASEGT. The CDR3 has 17 residues. Amplification used 60 Vbeta primers and 13 Jbeta primers. Assay: immunoSEQ multiplex PCR; the TCRdb copy retains only in-frame clones and omits some. This table has more than 95,000 clones, 60% to 85% appearing once. The chain carries TRBV6-1 and TRBJ1-5; D remains unclear. This sequence originates from a woman in her late teens or twenties in good health and CMV-seronegative. Sequenced material: PBMCs. CDR3 DNA sequence: TGTGCCAGCAGTGAAGCTCGAGGGAGAACTCTCAATCAGCCCCAGCATTTT. Encoded protein: CASSEARGRTLNQPQHF.